This T cell receptor (beta chain) was sequenced in a study of brain T cells in children with intractable seizures. The sample holds one count of this clone. V was clipped by 1 base and J by 4 bases; unmatched bases: 11. Germline CDR1 reads SGHRS; CDR2 reads YFSETQ. The CDR3 consists of 18 residues. Generated by immunoSEQ multiplex PCR, the TCRdb table keeps only in-frame clones and is missing some. The sample comprises under 150,000 clones, 85% to 95% of which are singletons, and approximately 3.9% rests with the top ten. Only cases whose brain tissue showed the highest T cell transcript signatures were sequenced.

The sequencing used peripheral blood, collected at surgery. The genes are TRBV5-1 and TRBJ2-6; 7 bases map to TRBD1. This clonotype originated in a boy in the first two years of life with hemimegalencephaly and intractable seizures. The CDR3 DNA sequence: TGCGCCAGCAGCTTGTGGACAGGAGAAGGCTCCGGGGCCAACGTCCTGACTTTC. Its translation: CASSLWTGEGSGANVLTF.